The 24 T cell receptor beta chains in this list originate from one sample, sequenced in a study of identical twins. TCRdb processed the 5' RACE reads anew with MiXCR; each CDR3 protein has one entry. The sample yields 310,000 or so distinct CDR3 sequences, 7.5% to 9.5% seen once. This sample was also put to use in a study of yellow fever vaccine responses in identical twins.

The source material was CD8+ T cells sorted from blood. The receptor set was obtained from a woman younger than 30 in good health.

This clonotype has more than one count but fewer than ten. The V and J genes are TRBV7-6 and TRBJ2-2; D is perhaps TRBD1 or TRBD2 (5 bases each). There are 14 residues in the CDR3. The germline V gene has CDR1 SGHVS and CDR2 FNYEAQ. V lost 3 bases, J lost 9 bases, and 14 bases lay in between. In DNA form, the CDR3 reads TGTGCCAGCAGCTTGGGATTGACGGGGCGGGAGCTGTTTTTT. Protein product: CASSLGLTGRELFF.

V is TRBV13 and J is TRBJ2-7, with D perhaps assigned TRBD1 or TRBD2 (5 bases each). CDR3 size: 14 residues. Germline-derived CDR1 and CDR2 are PRHDT and FYEKMQ (reference sequence). With 3 bases removed from V and 9 bases from J, the gap between germline ends came to 18 bases. CDR3 in DNA: TGTGCCAGCAGCTTCCGGGGCCATTCTTTGGTGCAGTACTTC. It is translated as CASSFRGHSLVQYF.

There are many counts of this clonotype. The chain recombines TRBV12-3 or TRBV12-4 with TRBJ1-1; D is unresolved. Trimming stripped 5 bases from V and 3 bases from J, with 10 bases between. The CDR3 totals 13 residues. DNA for the CDR3: TGTGCCAGCAGTGAGTCACGAGACACTGAAGCTTTCTTT. Residues: CASSESRDTEAFF.

The chain couples TRBV15 to TRBJ2-7, with D possibly matching TRBD2 (5 bases). With 5 bases removed from V and 2 bases from J, the gap between germline ends came to 10 bases. This CDR3 has 13 amino acids. Germline V CDR1 and CDR2: LNHNV, YYDKDF (reference sequence). The CDR3, as DNA: TGTGCCACCAGCGCCGGGATGGCCTACGAGCAGTACTTC. Amino acid sequence: CATSAGMAYEQYF.

A note on this clonotype: This may be a read error, as it is one base from a much larger clone. V and J are TRBV29-1 and TRBJ2-3; unclear D gene. This CDR3 contains 13 residues. CDR1 and CDR2 from the germline V gene are SQVTM and ANQGSEA. The CDR3 loop is CSVLNGITYTQYF. CDR3 nucleotides: TGCAGCGTCCTAAACGGAATCACATATACGCAGTATTTT.

This clonotype was recorded a few times. The V gene is TRBV6-1, the J gene TRBJ2-7; 12 nucleotides match TRBD2. Losses at the gene ends were 6 bases for V and 8 bases for J; bases not matched to a gene: 11. CDR1 and CDR2 from the germline V gene are MNHNS and SASEGT. The CDR3 is 15 amino acids. The CDR3 region is CASSPKTSGRSQQYF. The CDR3 DNA sequence: TGTGCCAGCAGCCCTAAGACTAGCGGGAGAAGTCAGCAGTACTTC.

This clonotype has a count of ten or more. J is TRBJ2-7 and V is TRBV20-1, with D perhaps TRBD1 (6 bases). The ends were cut back, 1 base at V and 0 bases at J, with 7 bases in the middle. CDR1 and CDR2 from the germline V gene are DFQATT and SNEGSKA (reference sequence). This CDR3 has 13 residues. CDR3 nucleotides: TGCAGTGCTAGAGGCAGGGGCTCCTACGAGCAGTACTTC. It specifies CSARGRGSYEQYF.

The chain recombines TRBV10-3 with TRBJ2-7; no firm D call. CDR3 length: 14 amino acids. V was cut by 2 bases and J by 0 bases, with 8 bases left in between. From germline, CDR1 is ENHRY and CDR2 SYGVKD. The DNA for the CDR3 is TGTGCCATCAGTGAGCCGGACGCCTCCTACGAGCAGTACTTC. Translating gives CAISEPDASYEQYF.

This clonotype was picked up many times. The gene calls are TRBV10-1 and TRBJ2-4; D is uncertain. This CDR3 is built from 16 residues. Germline V lookup: CDR1 WNHNN, CDR2 SYGVQD (reference sequence). Trimming removed 0 bases from V and 0 bases from J, with 9 bases in between. CDR3 protein: CASSESETLAKNIQYF. The CDR3 bases are TGCGCCAGCAGTGAGTCGGAGACGTTAGCCAAAAACATTCAGTACTTC.

The J gene is TRBJ2-1, the V gene TRBV9; TRBD2 matches 13 bases. Germline trimming cut 4 bases from V and 15 bases from J; bases unmatched to any gene: 16. Germline V gives CDR1 SGDLS, CDR2 YYNGEE. The CDR3 consists of 16 residues. This CDR3 reads CASSPHPGTSGVSWFF. CDR3 DNA: TGTGCCAGCAGCCCCCATCCCGGGACTAGCGGGGTTAGCTGGTTCTTC.

This clonotype was detected a few times. The V gene is TRBV27, the J gene TRBJ2-7; 10 bases line up with TRBD1. The CDR3 contains 14 residues. Germline-derived CDR1 and CDR2 are MNHEY and SMNVEV (reference sequence). The V segment lost 7 bases and the J segment 5 bases; nucleotides outside the gene matches: 8. The CDR3 DNA sequence: TGTGCCAGCACCAGACAGGGGGCCTGGGACGAGCAGTACTTC. Residues: CASTRQGAWDEQYF.

This CDR3 reads CASSPGDSNEKLFF. The CDR3 DNA reads TGTGCCAGCAGCCCTGGGGACAGCAATGAAAAACTGTTTTTT. The chain links TRBV9 to TRBJ1-4; 7 bases align to TRBD1. The CDR3 is made up of 14 amino acids. Looked up from germline, CDR1 is SGDLS and CDR2 is YYNGEE. J lost 5 bases, V lost 4 bases, and 5 bases had no gene match.

The table lists this clonotype with a count of one. The V and J genes are TRBV29-1 and TRBJ2-7, with D possibly called TRBD1 or TRBD2 (6 bases each). The CDR3 is 14 amino acids. Trimming left V 4 bases short and J 0 bases short, with 13 bases between. Germline values: CDR1 SQVTM, CDR2 ANQGSEA. The CDR3 DNA reads as TGCAGCGTTGCAGGGGACTCCCACTCCTACGAGCAGTACTTC. It specifies CSVAGDSHSYEQYF.

This clonotype came up many times. This chain connects TRBV4-2 to TRBJ2-7; 8 bases are shared with TRBD2. CDR3 length: 15 amino acids. In germline, CDR1 is LGHNA, CDR2 YNFKEQ. V dropped 5 bases and J dropped 0; count of bases not matched to a gene: 6. The CDR3 DNA is TGTGCCAGCAGCTTACTAGCGGCGAGCTCCTACGAGCAGTACTTC. It is translated as CASSLLAASSYEQYF.

This clonotype was counted between two and nine times. The chain carries TRBV12-3 or TRBV12-4 and TRBJ2-1; D unresolved. Trimming took 6 bases from V and 8 from J, leaving 11 bases between them. The CDR3 is made up of 12 amino acids. The CDR3 region is CASSRLIDEQFF. The CDR3 coding sequence is TGTGCCAGCAGCCGACTCATCGATGAGCAGTTCTTC.

This clonotype was counted ten times or more. CDR3 in DNA: TGCGCCAGCAGCCAAGAACGACAGCCAGCTTTCCAAGAGACCCAGTACTTC. Amino acid sequence: CASSQERQPAFQETQYF. The V call is TRBV4-3, the J call TRBJ2-5; TRBD1 is a possible D gene (5 bases). Germline CDR1 and CDR2: LGHNA and YSLEER. With 0 bases removed from V and 1 base from J, the gap between germline ends came to 15 bases. CDR3 length: 17 residues.

This clonotype was counted at least ten times. The J gene is TRBJ2-7, the V gene TRBV4-3; no reliable D call. The CDR3 sequence is 13 residues long. Germline V CDR1 and CDR2: LGHNA, YSLEER. V gave up 0 bases and J gave up 9 bases, with 12 bases separating them. The CDR3 region has the DNA TGCGCCAGCAGCCAAGACCCCTCATCGTGGCAGTACTTC. Protein sequence: CASSQDPSSWQYF.

The V and J genes are TRBV6-1 and TRBJ2-5, with TRBD2 identical over 7 bases. Trimming cost V 7 bases and J 5 bases; bases outside gene matches: 13. Germline CDR1 is MNHNS and CDR2 is SASEGT. The CDR3 covers 15 residues. CDR3 nucleotides: TGTGCCAGCACCCCGTCGGCAGTGGGGGGGGAGACCCAGTACTTC. Protein product: CASTPSAVGGETQYF.

This sequence joins TRBV5-6 and TRBJ2-1; the D is unclear. The CDR3 has 13 residues. Trimming removed 0 bases at V and 12 bases at J, with 13 bases between. Germline-derived CDR1 and CDR2 are SGHDT and YYEEEE. DNA for the CDR3: TGTGCCAGCAGCTTGGGTCCCCCATCGGGGCAGTTCTTC. Translation: CASSLGPPSGQFF. The complete variable domain, with remaining parts taken from reference TRBV5-6 and TRBJ2-1, reads DAGVTQSPTHLIKTRGQQVTLRCSPKSGHDTVSWYQQALGQGPQFIFQYYEEEERQRGNFPDRFSGHQFPNYSSELNVNALLLGDSALYLCASSLGPPSGQFFGPGTRLTVL.

This clonotype has at least ten counts. CDR3 residues: CSVLGEGAGYNEQFF. Written as DNA, the CDR3 is TGCAGCGTCCTGGGGGAGGGGGCGGGTTACAATGAGCAGTTCTTC. The rearrangement joins TRBV29-1 to TRBJ2-1; either TRBD1 or TRBD2 may fit D (7 bases each). The V gene lost 6 bases and the J gene lost 4 bases, with 19 bases spanning the gap. The CDR3 has 15 residues. The germline gives CDR1 SQVTM, CDR2 ANQGSEA.

V and J are TRBV29-1 and TRBJ2-1, with 8 bases fitting TRBD2. V lost 8 bases to trimming and J lost 6 bases; unmatched junction nucleotides: 6. CDR3 length: 12 residues. The V gene's germline CDR1 is SQVTM and CDR2 ANQGSEA. CDR3 nucleotides: TGCAGCTCCTTACTAGCGGTCAATGAGCAGTTCTTC. Encoded protein: CSSLLAVNEQFF.

The table lists this clonotype with a few counts. Its ends do not fully match the called genes, so a read error is possible. V gene TRBV20-1 combines with J gene TRBJ1-2, with D possibly matching TRBD1 (6 bases). CDR3 length equals 16 residues. CDR1 is DFQATT, CDR2 SNEGSKA, per germline (reference sequence). CDR3 amino acids: CCAQDSGMGGFYGYTF. CDR3 bases: TGCTGTGCTCAGGACAGCGGGATGGGGGGATTCTATGGCTACACCTTC.

At least ten counts were recorded for this clonotype. The rearrangement links TRBV29-1 to TRBJ2-4; TRBD1 is a possible D gene (6 bases). Germline loops: CDR1 SQVTM, CDR2 ANQGSEA. This CDR3 region has 12 residues. The V end was cut by 7 bases, the J end by 3 bases, with 10 bases between. CDR3 DNA sequence: TGCAGCGCACAGGGCGACAAAAACATTCAGTACTTC. Translated: CSAQGDKNIQYF.

This clonotype showed up just a few times. The J gene is TRBJ2-3, the V gene TRBV5-8, with a weak D call TRBD1 (6 bases). Trimming took 4 bases from V and 0 from J, leaving 15 bases between them. The V gene's germline CDR1 is SGHTS and CDR2 YDEGEE. This CDR3 contains 16 residues. The CDR3 nucleotides are TGTGCCAGCAGCCCCAGGACAGAACCTAGCACAGATACGCAGTATTTT. Translating gives CASSPRTEPSTDTQYF.